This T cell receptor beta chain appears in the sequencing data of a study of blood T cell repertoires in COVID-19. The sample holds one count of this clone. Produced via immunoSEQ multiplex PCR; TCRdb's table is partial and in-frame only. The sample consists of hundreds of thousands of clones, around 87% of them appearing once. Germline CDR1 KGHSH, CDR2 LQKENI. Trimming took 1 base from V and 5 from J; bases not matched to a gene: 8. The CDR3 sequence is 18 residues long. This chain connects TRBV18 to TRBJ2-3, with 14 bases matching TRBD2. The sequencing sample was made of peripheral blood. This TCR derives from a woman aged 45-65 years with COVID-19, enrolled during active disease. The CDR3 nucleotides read TGTGCCAGCTCACCACGCCCGGGACTAGCGGGAGAAATAGATACGCAGTATTTT. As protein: CASSPRPGLAGEIDTQYF.